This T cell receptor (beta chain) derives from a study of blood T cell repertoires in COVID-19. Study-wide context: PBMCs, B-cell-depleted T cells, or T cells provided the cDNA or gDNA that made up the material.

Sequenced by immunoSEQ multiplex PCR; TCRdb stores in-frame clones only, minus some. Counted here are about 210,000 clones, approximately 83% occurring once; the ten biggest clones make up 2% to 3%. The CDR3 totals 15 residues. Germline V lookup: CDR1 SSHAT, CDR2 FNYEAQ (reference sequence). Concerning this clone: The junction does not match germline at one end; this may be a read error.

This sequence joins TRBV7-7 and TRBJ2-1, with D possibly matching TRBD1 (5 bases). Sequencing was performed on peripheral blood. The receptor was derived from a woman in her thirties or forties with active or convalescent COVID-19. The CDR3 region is CASSPLQGSYNEQFF. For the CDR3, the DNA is TGTGCTAGCAGCCCCCTGCAGGGCTCCTACAATGAGCAGTTCTTC.